The 16 T cell receptor beta chains in this list originate from one sample, sequenced in a study of Graves' ophthalmopathy and Graves' hyperthyroidism. Amplification targeted the TCR beta CDR3 regions, with RNA transcripts as the source material. Second-round multiplex PCR came after first-round RT-PCR with HTBI primers. TCRdb redid the calling of the multiplex PCR reads with MiXCR, one entry per CDR3 protein. The sample shows over a million distinct CDR3 sequences, about 35% of them seen only once. Sequencing was done on a sample of peripheral blood or thyroid tissue (not recorded which). The receptors stem from an adult man with Graves' hyperthyroidism.

This clonotype was recorded many times. The DNA for the CDR3 is TGCGCCAGGCGTGCGGCAGGACTCACCGGGGAGCTGTTTTTT. Protein sequence: CARRAAGLTGELFF. The rearrangement joins TRBV10-2 to TRBJ2-2; TRBD2 is a possible D gene (5 bases). Trimming took 9 bases from V and 4 from J, leaving 15 bases between them. CDR1 WSHSY and CDR2 SAAADI come from the germline V gene. The CDR3 consists of 14 residues.

The gene calls are TRBV24-1 and TRBJ1-2; the D gene is possibly TRBD1 (5 bases). The ends were cut back, 6 bases at V and 8 bases at J, with 18 bases in the middle. The CDR3 contains 14 residues. Germline V CDR1 and CDR2: KGHDR, SFDVKD. The CDR3 protein is CATSFPMTGGGYTF. In DNA, the CDR3 is TGTGCCACCAGTTTCCCAATGACGGGGGGAGGCTACACCTTC.

Details on this clonotype: A much larger clone is a single base away; this may be a read error. The chain employs TRBV20-1 and TRBJ1-2, with D uncertain. CDR3 size: 10 residues. V lost 1 base, J lost 7 bases, and 4 bases lay in between. Germline CDR1 and CDR2: DFQATT and SNEGSKA (reference sequence). The CDR3 loop reads CSARAPGYTF. CDR3 sequence (DNA): TGCAGTGCTAGAGCGCCTGGCTACACCTTC.

This clonotype occurred many times. The chain carries TRBV12-3 or TRBV12-4 and TRBJ1-1; the match to TRBD1 covers 9 bases. The J segment lost 4 bases and the V segment lost 8 bases, leaving 11 bases of the junction unmatched. CDR3 size: 15 residues. The CDR3 is CASGAWDRVATEAFF. CDR3 sequence (DNA): TGTGCCAGCGGTGCCTGGGACAGGGTGGCCACTGAAGCTTTCTTT.

This clonotype was observed at least ten times. This chain uses TRBV19 with TRBJ1-1, with D unresolved. Germline V gives CDR1 LNHDA, CDR2 SQIVND (reference sequence). The CDR3 length is 14 residues. V shed 3 bases and J shed 4 bases, with 12 bases lying between them. The CDR3 DNA reads TGTGCCAGTAGTATGACTGGCCGATTCACTGAAGCTTTCTTT. It translates to CASSMTGRFTEAFF.

This clonotype was recorded many times. The V call is TRBV10-3, the J call TRBJ2-7; 12 bases are a match to TRBD2. In germline, CDR1 is ENHRY, CDR2 SYGVKD. J was trimmed by 0 bases and V by 6 bases; bases with no gene match: 9. The CDR3 has 17 residues. Here the CDR3 reads CAIRTSGSTSGSYEQYF. As DNA, the CDR3 is TGTGCCATCAGGACTAGCGGGAGTACGAGTGGCTCCTACGAGCAGTACTTC.

There are many counts of this clonotype. The chain carries TRBV29-1 and TRBJ1-1; TRBD1 might be the D (6 bases). Germline-derived CDR1 and CDR2 are SQVTM and ANQGSEA. This CDR3 contains 12 residues. Trimming removed 3 bases from V and 8 bases from J, with 13 bases in between. Written as DNA, the CDR3 is TGCAGCGTTGAGGGCCGGGGGGGCGAAGCTTTCTTT. Its translation: CSVEGRGGEAFF.

This clonotype was counted many times. The chain has TRBV9 and TRBJ2-5; TRBD2 matches 10 bases. This CDR3 spans 16 amino acids. Unmatched junction bases numbered 6, after V lost 3 bases and J lost 1 base. CDR1 and CDR2 from the germline V gene are SGDLS and YYNGEE. The CDR3 bases are TGTGCCAGCAGCGACTGGGAGCGGGGGGGCCAAGAGACCCAGTACTTC. It specifies CASSDWERGGQETQYF.

This clonotype was seen repeatedly, ten times or more. This chain connects TRBV7-8 to TRBJ1-5, with a possible D match to TRBD1 (5 bases). With 6 bases removed from V and 2 bases from J, the gap between germline ends came to 17 bases. Germline CDR1 SGHVS, CDR2 FQNEAQ. CDR3 length equals 16 residues. CDR3 sequence: CASRAGGGGGNQPQHF. CDR3 coding DNA: TGTGCCAGCAGAGCCGGGGGAGGAGGAGGCAATCAGCCCCAGCATTTT.

V usage is TRBV14 and J usage is TRBJ2-1; D may correspond to TRBD1 or TRBD2 (5 bases each). Germline values: CDR1 SGHDN, CDR2 FVKESK. The CDR3 consists of 14 residues. V lost 2 bases, J lost 4 bases, and 9 bases lay in between. The CDR3 here is CASSQTGTYNEQFF. CDR3 coding DNA: TGTGCCAGCAGCCAAACGGGGACGTACAATGAGCAGTTCTTC.

This clonotype was seen many times. The chain employs TRBV19 and TRBJ1-6; D possibly corresponds to TRBD1 (6 bases). CDR1 and CDR2 from the germline V gene are LNHDA and SQIVND (reference sequence). Trimming pared 5 bases from V and 3 bases from J, leaving 14 bases between. The CDR3 is 16 amino acids. In DNA, the CDR3 is TGTGCCAGTAGTCGAGGGGGAGCTGACTATAATTCACCCCTCCACTTT. This codes for CASSRGGADYNSPLHF. Looking up the rest from reference TRBV19 and TRBJ1-6 gives the full variable domain: DGGITQSPKYLFRKEGQNVTLSCEQNLNHDAMYWYRQDPGQGLRLIYYSQIVNDFQKGDIAEGYSVSREKKESFPLTVTSAQKNPTAFYLCASSRGGADYNSPLHFGNGTRLTVT.

This clonotype showed up just a few times. The chain links TRBV7-8 to TRBJ2-2; 9 bases fit TRBD1. The CDR3 totals 17 residues. Trimming cost V 0 bases and J 2 bases; bases outside gene matches: 4. Germline CDR1 reads SGHVS; CDR2 reads FQNEAQ. CDR3 loop: CASSLATGGLNTGELFF. CDR3 DNA sequence: TGTGCCAGCAGCTTAGCCACAGGGGGCTTAAACACCGGGGAGCTGTTTTTT.

The V gene is TRBV25-1, the J gene TRBJ2-7, with TRBD1 identical over 8 bases. Germline trimming cut 6 bases from V and 6 bases from J; bases unmatched to any gene: 10. The CDR3 is made up of 14 amino acids. Germline V gives CDR1 MGHDK, CDR2 SYGVNS. CDR3 nucleotides: TGTGCCAGCAGCCCGGACAGGGTTCGCAGCGAGCAGTACTTC. This codes for CASSPDRVRSEQYF.

This clonotype came up a few times. This chain connects TRBV29-1 to TRBJ2-3; D not resolved. Looked up from germline, CDR1 is SQVTM and CDR2 is ANQGSEA. Trimming removed 3 bases from V and 4 bases from J, with 11 bases in between. This CDR3 is 13 amino acids long. CDR3 amino acids: CSVDLKGPDTQYF. The CDR3 DNA reads TGCAGCGTTGATCTTAAGGGCCCAGATACGCAGTATTTT.

The sample holds a few counts of this clonotype. The chain links TRBV10-3 to TRBJ2-7; 12 nucleotides agree with TRBD2. CDR1 is ENHRY and CDR2 is SYGVKD in the germline V gene. V shed 10 bases and J 3 bases; nucleotides not matched to a gene: 7. There are 14 residues in the CDR3. The CDR3 nucleotides are TGTGCCAGCGGGAGACTAGCGGGAGTCTACGAGCAGTACTTC. Its protein product is CASGRLAGVYEQYF.

This clonotype has just a few counts. The V call is TRBV28, the J call TRBJ2-7, with D perhaps TRBD1 (5 bases). V was shortened by 7 bases and J by 2 bases, with 18 bases between the two germline ends. Germline lookup yields CDR1 MDHEN and CDR2 SYDVKM. The CDR3 runs 15 residues. This chain's CDR3 is CASTATDFPAYEQYF. As DNA, the CDR3 is TGTGCCAGCACAGCGACAGACTTCCCCGCCTACGAGCAGTACTTC. Full variable domain (rest looked up from reference TRBV28 and TRBJ2-7): DVKVTQSSRYLVKRTGEKVFLECVQDMDHENMFWYRQDPGLGLRLIYFSYDVKMKEKGDIPEGYSVSREKKERFSLILESASTNQTSMYLCASTATDFPAYEQYFGPGTRLTVT.